This TCR beta chain is from a study of early T cells in non-severe SARS-CoV-2 infection (dated by TCRdb to the early 2020s). For the wider study: Bulk RNA from unsorted whole blood was used for TCR sequencing, so alpha and beta chains could not be paired. Study-wide findings and limitations: VDJdb matching was skewed toward anti-spike CD8 responses, so virus-specific expansions were likely underestimated and private and CD4 specificities were missed.

The CDR3 contains 15 residues, cysteine and phenylalanine counted. Only the CDR3 DNA is retained, 45 bases long and in frame from the first base. CDR1 SGHTA and CDR2 FQGNSA are derived from the germline V gene. V trim: 1 base; J trim: 5 bases; unmatched bases: 4. This was a case-control study nested in a cohort of healthcare workers in London, UK, who had nasopharyngeal swab PCR tests and blood samples taken every week. Healthcare workers were recruited during the week of the UK lockdown, between 23 and 31 March 2020, and followed weekly for up to about 15 weeks. There are many counts of this clonotype. The antigen it binds to is not known. Within one base of it there is no much larger clone, and no base qualities were kept. Library preparation employed 5' RACE. Sequenced on a NextSeq 500. The TCR library protocol attached unique molecular identifiers to individual cDNA molecules to correct for sequencing error and PCR bias. Sequencing covered both TCR alpha and beta chains, and within each sample the abundances of alpha and beta sequences were tightly co-correlated. The paper's data handling went like this. Decombinator V4 was used to annotate the V gene, J gene and CDR3 of the TCR sequences. Expanded TCRs were defined as changing significantly between any two time points under a Poisson model with p below 0.0001. Abundances of TCRs were expressed as counts per million after normalisation to the total number of TCRs sequenced in each sample. MAIT TCRs were defined by TRAV1-2 paired with TRAJ12, TRAJ20 or TRAJ33, and iNKT TCRs by TRAV10 paired with TRAJ18. A search of VDJdb, accessed on 1 November 2021, was run for TCRs annotated to CMV, EBV and SARS-CoV-2, with TCRs annotated for multiple antigens excluded. TCRdb reprocessed the public reads (quality trimming at Q25 with fastp, clone calling with MiXCR) and kept in-frame beta chains. Identical CDR3 proteins give one entry, which carries the most common genes and DNA. None of the V and J calls come from the authors' own analysis; TCRdb made them. The table for this sample lists approximately 73,000 distinct CDR3 sequences; roughly 10% of them were counted only once. The ten most abundant clones make up roughly 4.7% of the sample.

This clonotype originated in an adult who was a healthcare worker with PCR-confirmed SARS-CoV-2 infection or an uninfected control (not recorded which). The sequencing input was whole blood. Recombination linked TRBV7-2 to TRBJ2-1, with 8 central nucleotides matching TRBD1. The DNA reads as follows: TGTGCCAGCAGCTTAGGGACAGGGTTTAACAATGAGCAGTTCTTC. Its product reads: CASSLGTGFNNEQFF.